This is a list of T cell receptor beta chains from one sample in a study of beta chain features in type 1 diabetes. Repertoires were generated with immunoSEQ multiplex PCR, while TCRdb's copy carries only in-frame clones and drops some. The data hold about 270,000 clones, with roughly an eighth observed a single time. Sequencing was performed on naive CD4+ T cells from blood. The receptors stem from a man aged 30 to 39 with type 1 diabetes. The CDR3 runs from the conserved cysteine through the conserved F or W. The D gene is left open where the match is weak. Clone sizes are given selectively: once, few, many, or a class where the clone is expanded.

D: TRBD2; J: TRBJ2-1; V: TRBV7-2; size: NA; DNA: TGTGCCAGCAGGACGGCCCGGGGGGAGAATGAGCAGTTCTTC; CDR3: CASRTARGENEQFF
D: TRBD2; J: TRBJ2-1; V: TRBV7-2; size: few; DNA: TGTGCCAGCAGCTTAGTCCCAGCGGGAGGGGGGAAGCAGTTCTTC; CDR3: CASSLVPAGGGKQFF
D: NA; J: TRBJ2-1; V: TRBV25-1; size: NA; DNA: TGTGCCAGCAGTGCCCCCGGGGGCTCCTACAATGAGCAGTTCTTC; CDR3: CASSAPGGSYNEQFF
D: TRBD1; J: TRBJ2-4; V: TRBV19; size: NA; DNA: TGTGCCAGTAGCACGACAGGGAGAAACATTCAGTACTTC; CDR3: CASSTTGRNIQYF
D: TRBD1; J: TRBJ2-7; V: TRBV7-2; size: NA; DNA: TGTGCCAGCAGCTCTGGACAGGGCCCCCTTAGCGGGTACTTC; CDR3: CASSSGQGPLSGYF
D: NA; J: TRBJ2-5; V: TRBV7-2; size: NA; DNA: TGTGCCAGCAGCTTAAGGGCGGGATGGGAGACCCAGTACTTC; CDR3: CASSLRAGWETQYF
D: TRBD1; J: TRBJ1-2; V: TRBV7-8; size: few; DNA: TGTGCCAGCAGCTTAGGACAGGGGCTCGTGGAGGGCGGCTACACCTTC; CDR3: CASSLGQGLVEGGYTF
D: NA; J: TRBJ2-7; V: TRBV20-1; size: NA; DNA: TGCAGTGCTAGAGCGGTCTACGAGCAGTACTTC; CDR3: CSARAVYEQYF
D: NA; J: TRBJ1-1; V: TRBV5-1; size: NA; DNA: TGCGCCAGCAACCTCGCCGGGGGCACTGAAGCTTTCTTT; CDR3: CASNLAGGTEAFF
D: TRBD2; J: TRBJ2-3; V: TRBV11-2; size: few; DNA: TGTGCCAGCAGCTACATAGCGGGAGGGCTAGATACGCAGTATTTT; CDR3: CASSYIAGGLDTQYF
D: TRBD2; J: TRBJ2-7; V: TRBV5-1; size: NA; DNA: TGCGCCAGCAGCTTGGCCGCTACTAGCGGGAGCACCTACGAGCAGTACTTC; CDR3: CASSLAATSGSTYEQYF
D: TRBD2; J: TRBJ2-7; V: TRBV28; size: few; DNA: TGTGCCAGCAGACACCTTCCTAGCGGGAACGACGAGCAGTACTTC; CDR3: CASRHLPSGNDEQYF
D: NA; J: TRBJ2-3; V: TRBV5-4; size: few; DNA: TGTGCCAGCAACCCACAGGGTGATACGCAGTATTTT; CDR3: CASNPQGDTQYF
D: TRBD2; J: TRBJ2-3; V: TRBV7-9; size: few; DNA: TGTGCCAGCACCGAGCGGGAGAGGGGCACAGATACGCAGTATTTT; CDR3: CASTERERGTDTQYF
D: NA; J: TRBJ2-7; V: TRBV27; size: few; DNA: TGTGCCAGCAGTCCGAATAGCTACGAGCAGTACTTC; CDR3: CASSPNSYEQYF
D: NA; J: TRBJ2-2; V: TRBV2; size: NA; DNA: TGTGCCAGCAGTGGGGACTTTCAAGTCTTAGGGGAGCTGTTTTTT; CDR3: CASSGDFQVLGELFF
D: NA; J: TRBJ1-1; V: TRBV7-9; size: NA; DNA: TGTGCCAGCAGCCCGGGACACTCGAACGCTGAAGCTTTCTTT; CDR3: CASSPGHSNAEAFF
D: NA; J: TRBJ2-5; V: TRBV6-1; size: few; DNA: TGTGCCAGCAGTGGGAGGGAGACCCAGTACTTC; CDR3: CASSGRETQYF
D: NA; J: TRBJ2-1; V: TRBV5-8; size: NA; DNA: TGTGCCAGGGGCTCGGGGAGCTCCTACAATGAGCAGTTCTTC; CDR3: CARGSGSSYNEQFF
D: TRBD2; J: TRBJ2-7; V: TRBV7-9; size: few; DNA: TGTGCCAGCAGCTCGCTACTAGCGGGAACCACCTACGAGCAGTACTTC; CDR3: CASSSLLAGTTYEQYF
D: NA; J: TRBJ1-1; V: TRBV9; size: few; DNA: TGTGCCAGCAGCGTAGAACAGGTTCGCACTGAAGCTTTCTTT; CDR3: CASSVEQVRTEAFF
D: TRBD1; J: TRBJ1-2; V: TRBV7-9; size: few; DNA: TGTGCCAGCAGCTTCACGATGGACAGGTACTATGGCTACACCTTC; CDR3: CASSFTMDRYYGYTF
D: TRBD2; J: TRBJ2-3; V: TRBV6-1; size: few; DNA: TGTGCCAGCAGTGAAGTAGCGGGAACTCTGACACGGGCGGATACGCAGTATTTT; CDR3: CASSEVAGTLTRADTQYF
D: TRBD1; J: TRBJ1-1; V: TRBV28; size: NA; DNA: TGTGCCAGCAGGGGACAGGGGAACACTGAAGCTTTCTTT; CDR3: CASRGQGNTEAFF
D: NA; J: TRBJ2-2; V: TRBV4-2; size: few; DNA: TGTGCCAGCAGCCATCCCCACGACAGGGAGACTAGTCGCACCGGGGAGCTGTTTTTT; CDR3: CASSHPHDRETSRTGELFF
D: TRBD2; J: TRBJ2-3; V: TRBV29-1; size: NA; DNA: TGCAGCGTTATGCTAGCGGGAGGAAATACGCAGTATTTT; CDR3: CSVMLAGGNTQYF
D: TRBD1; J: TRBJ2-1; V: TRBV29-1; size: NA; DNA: TGCAGCGTATGGGGGGCAGGGGGCTTCGGGTACAATGAGCAGTTCTTC; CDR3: CSVWGAGGFGYNEQFF
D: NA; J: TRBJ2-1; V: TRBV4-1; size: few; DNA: TGCGCCAGCAGCCGCTTAGAGTTCTCCTACAATGAGCAGTTCTTC; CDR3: CASSRLEFSYNEQFF
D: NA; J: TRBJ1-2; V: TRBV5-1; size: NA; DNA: TGCGCCAGCAGCTTGGCCGTAGAACTCTATGGCTACACCTTC; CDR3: CASSLAVELYGYTF
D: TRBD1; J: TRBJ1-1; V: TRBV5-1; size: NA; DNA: TGCGCCAGCAGCGAACAACAGGGGGCGCCCACTGAAGCTTTCTTT; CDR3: CASSEQQGAPTEAFF
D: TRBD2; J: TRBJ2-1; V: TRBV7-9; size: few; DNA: TGTGCCAGCAGCTTAGCGTTGACTAGCGGGAGTCACAATGAGCAGTTCTTC; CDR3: CASSLALTSGSHNEQFF
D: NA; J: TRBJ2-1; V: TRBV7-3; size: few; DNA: TGTGCCAGCAGCTTTCGGGGTGGCAATGAGCAGTTCTTC; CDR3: CASSFRGGNEQFF
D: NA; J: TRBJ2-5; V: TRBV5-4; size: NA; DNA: TGTGCCAGCAGCTTGGGCCCTAGCTATCAAGAGACCCAGTACTTC; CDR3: CASSLGPSYQETQYF
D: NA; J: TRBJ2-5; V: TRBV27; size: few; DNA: TGTGCCAGCAGTTCCCGTAGTGGAGAGACCCAGTACTTC; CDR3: CASSSRSGETQYF
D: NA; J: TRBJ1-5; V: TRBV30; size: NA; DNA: TGTGCCTGGAGTTTGGGACTGACGAATCAGCCCCAGCATTTT; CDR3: CAWSLGLTNQPQHF
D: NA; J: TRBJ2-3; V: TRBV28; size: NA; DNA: TGTGCCAGCAGTTTATGGGGTAGCGCGAGTACAGATACGCAGTATTTT; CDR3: CASSLWGSASTDTQYF
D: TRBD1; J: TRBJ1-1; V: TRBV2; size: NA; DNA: TGTGCCAGCAGGGGCGAGGGGGCGATGAACACTGAAGCTTTCTTT; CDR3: CASRGEGAMNTEAFF
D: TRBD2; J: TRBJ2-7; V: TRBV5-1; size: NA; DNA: TGCGCCAGCAGCCTTAGCGGGAGGGCCGACGAGCAGTACTTC; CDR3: CASSLSGRADEQYF
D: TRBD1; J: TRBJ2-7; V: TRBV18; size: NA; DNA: TGTGCCAGCTCACGACGGACAGGGAGCTCCTACGAGCAGTACTTC; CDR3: CASSRRTGSSYEQYF
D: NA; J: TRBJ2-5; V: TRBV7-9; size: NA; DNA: TGTGCCAGCAGCCTACAAGAGACCCAGTACTTC; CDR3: CASSLQETQYF
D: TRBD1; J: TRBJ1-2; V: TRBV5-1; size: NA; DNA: TGCGCCAGCAGCTTGGAGGGGGCAAGTTATGGCTACACCTTC; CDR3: CASSLEGASYGYTF
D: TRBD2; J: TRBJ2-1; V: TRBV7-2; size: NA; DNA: TGTGCCAGCAGCTTAGCCGGGACTAGCTCCTACAATGAGCAGTTCTTC; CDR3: CASSLAGTSSYNEQFF
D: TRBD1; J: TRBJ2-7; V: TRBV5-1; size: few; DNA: TGCGCCAGCAGCTTCGACAGGGGGGCCTACGAGCAGTACTTC; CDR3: CASSFDRGAYEQYF
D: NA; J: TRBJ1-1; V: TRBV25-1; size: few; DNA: TGTGCCAGCGAAGCGTTGAACACTGAAGCTTTCTTT; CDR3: CASEALNTEAFF
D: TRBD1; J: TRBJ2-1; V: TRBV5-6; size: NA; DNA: TGTGCCAGCAGCTCTTTGACACGGACAGGGCGAAATGAGCAGTTCTTC; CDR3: CASSSLTRTGRNEQFF
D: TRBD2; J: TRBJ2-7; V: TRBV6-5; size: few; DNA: TGTGCCAGCAGACGTCCGGGAGGTGGGGGTTACGAGCAGTACTTC; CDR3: CASRRPGGGGYEQYF
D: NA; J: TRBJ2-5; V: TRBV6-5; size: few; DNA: TGTGCCAGCCGGGCAGCGGTGGCCGAGACCCAGTACTTC; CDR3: CASRAAVAETQYF
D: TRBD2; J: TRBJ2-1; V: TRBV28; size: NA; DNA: TGTGCCAGCAGTTTATCGACTAGCCAGTACAATGAGCAGTTCTTC; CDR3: CASSLSTSQYNEQFF
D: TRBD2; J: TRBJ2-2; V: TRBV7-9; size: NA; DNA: TGTGCCAGCAGCAGAGGACTAGATGATGTGCCGAGGGAGCTGTTTTTT; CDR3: CASSRGLDDVPRELFF
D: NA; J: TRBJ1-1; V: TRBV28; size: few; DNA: TGTGCCAGCAGTTCTCGGGGGGATTTGAAGGCTTTCTTT; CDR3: CASSSRGDLKAFF
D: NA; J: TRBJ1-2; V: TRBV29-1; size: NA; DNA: TGCAGCGTTGGACAGGCTGGCTACACCTTC; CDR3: CSVGQAGYTF
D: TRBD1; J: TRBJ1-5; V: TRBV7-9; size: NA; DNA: TGTGCCAGCAGCCTGACAGGGTCGGACCAGCCCCAGCATTTT; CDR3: CASSLTGSDQPQHF